This TCR beta chain derives from a study of blood T cells in healthy people across ages. General study points: Roughly linear age-related decline in beta diversity appeared, significant by age approximately 41.

A second roughly 6 to 11 cycle PCR used barcoded and J-beta primers. TCRdb re-analysed the 5' RACE reads in MiXCR, keeping a single row per CDR3 protein. The profile shows around 900,000 distinct CDR3 sequences, 29% of them singletons. The V gene's germline CDR1 is SQVTM and CDR2 ANQGSEA. V was pared by 6 bases and J by 6 bases, with 8 bases of the junction left unmatched. This CDR3 comprises 13 residues. Many counts were recorded for this clonotype. Its antigen is still unknown. Sample: blood. This chain uses TRBV29-1 with TRBJ1-2, with TRBD1 identical over 9 bases. The receptor comes from a woman of 80 years or more in good health. The DNA of the CDR3 is TGCAGCGTAACCCCACAGGGGGCGGATGGCTACACCTTC. Residues: CSVTPQGADGYTF. Complete variable domain (other parts from reference TRBV29-1 and TRBJ1-2): SAVISQKPSRDICQRGTSLTIQCQVDSQVTMMFWYRQQPGQSLTLIATANQGSEATYESGFVIDKFPISRPNLTFSTLTVSNMSPEDSSIYLCSVTPQGADGYTFGSGTRLTVV.